This TCR beta chain is from a study of CD8+ T cells in alopecia areata (dated by TCRdb to 2016 to 2018). With respect to the entire study: The study used high-throughput TCRbeta sequencing to examine T cell clonal expansion in alopecia areata, in both the C3H/HeJ mouse model and human patients. TCRbeta CDR3 regions were amplified by immunoSEQ multiplex PCR using 35 Vbeta forward and 13 Jbeta reverse primers. Human TCRbeta sequencing covered scalp tissue and sorted CD4+ and CD8+ peripheral blood T cells from patchy and totalis/universalis alopecia areata patients and healthy controls. RNA was extracted with the PAXgene miRNA kit for fixed scalp, the miRNeasy kit for PBMCs, and the RNeasy kit for mouse skin. Scalp clonality was compared across normal scalp (n=4), patchy alopecia areata scalp (n=8), and alopecia totalis/universalis scalp (n=8). Summary of the overall study and its limitations: TCR sequences shared between patients were less clear than in mice, possibly partly because of HLA diversity in the patient population. Lesional scalp, especially in alopecia totalis/universalis, showed higher clonality and more expanded CD8+ clones than normal scalp, suggesting antigenic drive. Unlike mouse skin, where gammadelta T cells dominate, normal human skin contains resident alphabeta T cells that get sequenced too, which complicates analysis of the scalp TCR repertoire.

PBMCs were separated by density centrifugation and stained for CD3, CD4 and CD8, after which CD4+ and CD8+ T cells were sorted on a FACSAria. Unaffected controls provided scalp biopsies and blood samples. The CDR3 numbers 13 residues from cysteine through phenylalanine. The read is trimmed to its CDR3 DNA, 39 bases read in frame from base 1. The CDR1 and CDR2 encoded by the germline V gene (reference sequence) are GTSNPN and SVGIG. V and J are truncated by 7 bases and 4 bases respectively, leaving an intervening sequence of 16 bases. Libraries were made using the immunoSEQ multiplex PCR assay. RNA was extracted from all samples and reverse transcribed into cDNA, which served as template for TCR sequencing. SuperScript III was used for first-strand cDNA synthesis, primed with a 2:1 mix of oligo-dT and random hexamers. Amplification bias was assessed with a synthetic immune receptor repertoire, and residual bias was removed computationally. Processing in the source paper ran as follows. After raw reads were preprocessed to remove errors, the CDR3 was defined following IMGT conventions as running from the conserved cysteine to phenylalanine. Clonality was computed by normalizing Shannon entropy by log2 of the number of productive unique TCRs and subtracting the result from 1. Whether each scalp clone was CD4 or CD8 was inferred by checking scalp TCRbeta sequences against the CD4 and CD8 repertoires from sorted blood. The source is immuneACCESS, and TCRdb retained only in-frame sequences with V and J called. Part of the clones is not carried over; for the studies checked, unresolved V genes explain less than half of this, and the remainder is unexplained. Clonal size and the V and J genes are those of that table, whereas D and trimming came from the DNA. Within this sample are about 120,000 clones, with approximately 58% of them counted one time only. The biggest ten clones account for about 3% of the sample.

Worth noting for this clone: The clone's antigen remains unknown. No base quality information exists; no much larger clone differs at one position.

This TCR was recovered from a human donor in good health. Input material: CD4+ T cells sorted from blood. The sequence links TRBV30 to TRBJ1-2, with the D segment identity uncertain. The CDR3 is CASYPGPSYGYTF. The DNA is as follows: TGTGCCTCATACCCCGGGCCGAGCTATGGCTACACCTTC.